Shown below are 23 T cell receptor beta chains from a single sample sequenced in a study of cytomegalovirus exposure and HLA in healthy donors. PCR amplification relied on 60 Vbeta primers (plus 13 Jbeta primers). TCRdb's table, derived via immunoSEQ multiplex PCR, lists solely in-frame clones and lacks some. This sample has approximately 86,000 clones, with over 60% found just once. Material: PBMCs. The receptor set was obtained from a man aged 35 to 55 in good health and CMV-seronegative.

CDR3 coding DNA: TGCGCCAGCAGCCCGAGGGAACAGGGGAGTTACTATGGCTACACCTTC. This codes for CASSPREQGSYYGYTF. J is TRBJ1-2 and V is TRBV5-1; 7 bases agree with TRBD1. V lost 4 bases to trimming and J lost 3 bases; unmatched junction nucleotides: 12. The CDR3 sequence is 16 residues long. Germline V gene lookup returns CDR1 SGHRS and CDR2 YFSETQ.

This rearrangement joins TRBV7-2 to TRBJ1-3; no definite D call. The V and J ends lost 0 bases and 1 base respectively, with 10 bases between them. CDR1 is SGHTA, CDR2 FQGNSA, per germline. The CDR3 is 16 residues long. DNA of the CDR3: TGTGCCAGCAGCTTAGCGTCGGTGAGATCTGGAAACACCATATATTTT. Translated, it gives CASSLASVRSGNTIYF.

This clone has a single count. The V gene is TRBV6-5, the J gene TRBJ1-2; D not resolved. V shed 5 bases and J shed 7 bases, with 14 bases lying between them. CDR1 MNHEY and CDR2 SVGAGI come from the germline V gene. The CDR3 consists of 13 residues. The CDR3 protein is CASSEIPEAGYTF. The CDR3 region has the DNA TGTGCCAGCAGTGAAATACCAGAGGCTGGCTACACCTTC.

J is TRBJ1-4 and V is TRBV11-2; 7 bases are shared with TRBD1. This CDR3 comprises 14 residues. Germline CDR1 reads SGHAT; CDR2 reads FQNNGV. Germline trimming cut 6 bases from V and 11 bases from J; bases unmatched to any gene: 12. The CDR3 DNA is TGTGCCAGCAGATCGACAGGGACCGGCACCAAACTGTTTTTT. Protein product: CASRSTGTGTKLFF. Full variable domain (rest looked up from reference TRBV11-2 and TRBJ1-4): EAGVAQSPRYKIIEKRQSVAFWCNPISGHATLYWYQQILGQGPKLLIQFQNNGVVDDSQLPKDRFSAERLKGVDSTLKIQPAKLEDSAVYLCASRSTGTGTKLFFGSGTQLSVL.

The V and J genes are TRBV10-3 and TRBJ2-5, with D perhaps TRBD1 (6 bases). The CDR3 covers 16 residues. Trimming removed 0 bases from V and 2 bases from J, with 13 bases in between. Germline V CDR1 and CDR2: ENHRY, SYGVKD. The CDR3: CAISESLTGEQETQYF. CDR3 nucleotide sequence: TGTGCCATCAGTGAGTCTTTGACAGGCGAACAAGAGACCCAGTACTTC.

In this sample, this clone turned up once. The chain carries TRBV27 and TRBJ1-2, with 9 bases matching TRBD1. Per the germline V gene, CDR1 is MNHEY and CDR2 is SMNVEV (reference sequence). V was clipped by 4 bases and J by 4 bases; unmatched bases: 4. This CDR3 comprises 14 residues. This CDR3 is CASSWGQGIYGYTF. Here the CDR3 DNA reads TGTGCCAGCAGTTGGGGACAGGGCATCTATGGCTACACCTTC.

A few counts support this clone. The rearrangement uses TRBV5-6 and TRBJ1-4, with D perhaps matching TRBD1 (5 bases). The CDR3 totals 16 residues. Per the germline V gene, CDR1 is SGHDT and CDR2 is YYEEEE. The V and J ends lost 0 bases and 9 bases respectively, with 18 bases between them. The DNA of the CDR3 is TGTGCCAGCAGCTTGGAAGGAGCGGGACGAGGAAAAAAACTGTTTTTT. Protein product: CASSLEGAGRGKKLFF.

The J gene is TRBJ2-5, the V gene TRBV5-1; the match to TRBD1 covers 7 bases. The V gene's germline CDR1 is SGHRS and CDR2 YFSETQ. This CDR3 has 14 residues. Trimming took 7 bases from V and 2 from J; bases not matched to a gene: 8. CDR3 nucleotides: TGCGCCAGCGCTAGACAGGGATCGCAAGAGACCCAGTACTTC. This gives the protein CASARQGSQETQYF. The variable domain in full, with the rest retrieved from reference TRBV5-1 and TRBJ2-5, is KAGVTQTPRYLIKTRGQQVTLSCSPISGHRSVSWYQQTPGQGLQFLFEYFSETQRNKGNFPGRFSGRQFSNSRSEMNVSTLELGDSALYLCASARQGSQETQYFGPGTRLLVL.

This clone was detected a few times. The V gene is TRBV6-1, the J gene TRBJ1-2; D is ambiguous. The V gene's germline CDR1 is MNHNS and CDR2 SASEGT. The CDR3 has 15 amino acids. Trimming shortened V by 2 bases and J by 0 bases, and 10 bases separated the two germline ends. The CDR3 DNA reads as TGTGCCAGCAGTGAACAGAACCTCGCTAACTATGGCTACACCTTC. Translating it yields CASSEQNLANYGYTF.

The chain combines TRBV28 with TRBJ1-4; D is uncertain. Trimming left V 8 bases short and J 0 bases short, with 13 bases between. The CDR3 has 15 amino acids. CDR1 and CDR2 from the germline V gene are MDHEN and SYDVKM. The CDR3 sequence is CASGQVWATNEKLFF. The CDR3 DNA reads TGTGCCAGCGGGCAGGTTTGGGCAACTAATGAAAAACTGTTTTTT.

This sequence joins TRBV19 and TRBJ1-4, with D tentatively TRBD1 (5 bases). V lost 6 bases, J lost 6 bases, and 8 bases lay in between. Germline V gives CDR1 LNHDA, CDR2 SQIVND (reference sequence). This CDR3 contains 12 residues. CDR3 nucleotides: TGTGCCAGTAGAAAGGGGTATGAAAAACTGTTTTTT. It is translated as CASRKGYEKLFF.

CDR3 nucleotide sequence: TGTGCCAGCTCACTGAGGAAAGCTGAAGCTTTCTTT. This encodes CASSLRKAEAFF. The chain uses TRBV18 and TRBJ1-1; no reliable D call. Trimming left V 4 bases short and J 6 bases short, with 9 bases between. CDR3 length: 12 amino acids. From germline, CDR1 is KGHSH and CDR2 LQKENI.

V is TRBV19 and J is TRBJ1-4, with a weak D call TRBD1 (5 bases). Trimming removed 3 bases from V and 7 bases from J, with 18 bases in between. Germline V lookup: CDR1 LNHDA, CDR2 SQIVND (reference sequence). The CDR3 loop spans 16 amino acids. The CDR3 reads CASSISGRAPGEKLFF. The DNA for the CDR3 is TGTGCCAGTAGTATCAGTGGCAGGGCCCCCGGTGAAAAACTGTTTTTT. Looking up the rest from reference TRBV19 and TRBJ1-4 gives the full variable domain: DGGITQSPKYLFRKEGQNVTLSCEQNLNHDAMYWYRQDPGQGLRLIYYSQIVNDFQKGDIAEGYSVSREKKESFPLTVTSAQKNPTAFYLCASSISGRAPGEKLFFGSGTQLSVL.

J is TRBJ1-1 and V is TRBV5-4; D perhaps matches TRBD1 (6 bases). CDR1 and CDR2 (germline): SGHNT, YYREEE (reference sequence). The CDR3 is made up of 15 amino acids. The ends were cut back, 0 bases at V and 2 bases at J, with 11 bases in the middle. CDR3 amino acids: CASSLAVQGNTEAFF. The CDR3, as DNA: TGTGCCAGCAGCTTGGCCGTACAGGGAAACACTGAAGCTTTCTTT.

This chain connects TRBV15 to TRBJ1-6; TRBD1 aligns across 8 bases. The J segment lost 9 bases and the V segment lost 5 bases, leaving 6 bases of the junction unmatched. This CDR3 region has 14 residues. The germline V gene has CDR1 LNHNV and CDR2 YYDKDF (reference sequence). CDR3 DNA: TGTGCCACCAGCGTGGGGACAGGTAGTTCACCCCTCCACTTT. Translating gives CATSVGTGSSPLHF.

This sequence joins TRBV6-5 and TRBJ2-7, with 12 bases that match TRBD2. V trimming: 3 bases; J trimming: 5 bases; junction bases outside the gene matches: 5. From germline, CDR1 is MNHEY and CDR2 SVGAGI. This CDR3 spans 15 amino acids. Here the CDR3 reads CASSYRTSGVDEQYF. CDR3 in DNA: TGTGCCAGCAGTTATCGGACTAGCGGGGTCGACGAGCAGTACTTC.

In DNA, the CDR3 is TGTGCCAGCAGCGTAGGGGAGAGCCCCTACAATGAGCAGTTCTTC. It encodes CASSVGESPYNEQFF. The chain has TRBV9 and TRBJ2-1, with a possible D match to TRBD2 (5 bases). Germline CDR1 is SGDLS and CDR2 is YYNGEE. This CDR3 comprises 15 residues. V was cut by 0 bases and J by 2 bases, with 9 bases left in between. The whole variable domain, remainder taken from reference TRBV9 and TRBJ2-1, is DSGVTQTPKHLITATGQRVTLRCSPRSGDLSVYWYQQSLDQGLQFLIQYYNGEERAKGNILERFSAQQFPDLHSELNLSSLELGDSALYFCASSVGESPYNEQFFGPGTRLTVL.

V is TRBV7-3 and J is TRBJ1-2; 10 nucleotides match TRBD1. Germline V gene data show CDR1 as SGHTA and CDR2 as FQGTGA. The CDR3 sequence is 13 residues long. V gave up 5 bases and J gave up 14 bases; unmatched junction bases: 11. Here the CDR3 reads CASSPKGQGNATF. In DNA form, the CDR3 reads TGTGCCAGCAGCCCAAAGGGACAGGGGAACGCTACCTTC.

This chain links TRBV9 with TRBJ1-2; D possibly corresponds to TRBD1 (5 bases). The CDR3 spans 14 residues. Germline V gives CDR1 SGDLS, CDR2 YYNGEE. V lost 5 bases and J 1 base, leaving 12 bases between the germline ends. This chain's CDR3 is CASSQQGINYGYTF. CDR3 bases: TGTGCCAGCAGTCAGCAGGGAATTAACTATGGCTACACCTTC.

The gene calls are TRBV4-1 and TRBJ2-7; 9 positions match TRBD1. The CDR3 spans 15 residues. Germline V gene data show CDR1 as MGHRA and CDR2 as YSYEKL. Trimming at V came to 2 bases and at J to 6 bases, leaving 8 bases not matched to a gene. CDR3 DNA sequence: TGCGCCAGCAGCCAACACCGGGACAGGGTCTCCGAGCAGTACTTC. Protein: CASSQHRDRVSEQYF.

With respect to this clone: The DNA is left out, because the CDR3 cannot be placed on it with certainty; the CDR3 is given as TCRdb lists it. This sequence joins TRBV2 and TRBJ1-3; the listed D gene, TRBD1, was not tested against the DNA. CDR1 SNHLY and CDR2 FYNNEI come from the germline V gene. The CDR3 region is 16 residues in length, termini included. The CDR3 sequence is CASSVGQGAAGNTIHF.

The rearrangement uses TRBV2 and TRBJ1-1; 8 bases fit TRBD1. Germline-derived CDR1 and CDR2 are SNHLY and FYNNEI. V gave up 6 bases and J gave up 7 bases; unmatched junction bases: 1. The CDR3 contains 11 residues. Written as DNA, the CDR3 is TGTGCCAGCAGGGGGACAGGTGAAGCTTTCTTT. It yields the protein CASRGTGEAFF.

This rearrangement joins TRBV27 to TRBJ2-2; tentatively, D is TRBD1 (6 bases). Germline values: CDR1 MNHEY, CDR2 SMNVEV (reference sequence). This CDR3 region has 15 residues. V shed 7 bases and J shed 4 bases, with 16 bases lying between them. The CDR3 sequence: CASTLRGTSTGELFF. The CDR3 DNA follows: TGTGCCAGCACCCTAAGGGGGACGTCCACCGGGGAGCTGTTTTTT.